A single sample is the source of the 10 T cell receptor beta chains below, sequenced in a study of human T cells and chemical hapten exposure. TCRdb redid the calling of the RACE reads with MiXCR, one entry per CDR3 protein. Here the sample spans 370,000 or so distinct CDR3 sequences, 4% to 5.5% being singletons. The time point was: patch test 1, 2 weeks after DPC sensitization. Treatment indicated: therapeutic diphenylcyclopropenone sensitization with weekly scalp DPC. Sample: whole blood, taken in connection with sensitization to the hapten diphenylcyclopropenone (DPC). All receptors come from a woman aged 45-59 years with alopecia areata. Some clones in this sample may be carry-over from other donors' samples.

This clonotype was recorded at least ten times. The CDR3 loop reads CSARGQGAAEAFF. CDR3 DNA: TGCAGTGCTAGGGGACAGGGGGCGGCTGAAGCTTTCTTT. This chain links TRBV20-1 with TRBJ1-1, with 12 bases lining up with TRBD1. The CDR3 sequence is 13 residues long. The V and J ends lost 3 bases and 6 bases, in that order; junction bases with no gene match: 2. Germline values: CDR1 DFQATT, CDR2 SNEGSKA (reference sequence).

In this sample, this clonotype turned up many times. The chain's CDR3 is CSALMGGSNQPQHF. The CDR3 region has the DNA TGCAGTGCTCTAATGGGGGGTAGCAATCAGCCCCAGCATTTT. This sequence joins TRBV20-1 and TRBJ1-5, with D tentatively TRBD1 (5 bases). The germline V and J ends were trimmed by 5 bases and 0 bases, with 11 bases remaining between them. The V gene's germline CDR1 is DFQATT and CDR2 SNEGSKA (reference sequence). The CDR3 spans 14 residues.

This clonotype was detected many times. DNA of the CDR3: TGTGCCATCAGTGTCGGGAAAAATGAGCAGTTCTTC. It is translated as CAISVGKNEQFF. The rearrangement links TRBV10-3 to TRBJ2-1; TRBD2 might be the D (5 bases). Trimming pared 4 bases from V and 7 bases from J, leaving 8 bases between. The germline V gene has CDR1 ENHRY and CDR2 SYGVKD. The CDR3 covers 12 residues.

This clonotype has just a few counts. The CDR3 here is CASSAGLVNEQFF. The DNA for the CDR3 is TGCGCCAGCAGTGCCGGACTAGTGAATGAGCAGTTCTTC. The chain employs TRBV10-1 and TRBJ2-1; TRBD2 matches 7 bases. The length of the CDR3 is 13 residues. Germline values: CDR1 WNHNN, CDR2 SYGVQD (reference sequence). V lost 4 bases, J lost 7 bases, and 4 bases stayed unmatched.

This clonotype has a handful of counts. The gene calls are TRBV18 and TRBJ1-1; TRBD1 matches 7 bases. The germline V gene encodes CDR1 KGHSH and CDR2 LQKENI. After removal of 0 bases from V and 0 bases from J, the junction contained 10 bases not matched to a gene. The CDR3 totals 18 residues. This CDR3 is CASSPPGTVGRMNTEAFF. CDR3 sequence (DNA): TGTGCCAGCTCACCACCGGGGACAGTTGGAAGAATGAACACTGAAGCTTTCTTT.

This clonotype was counted a few times. The V and J genes are TRBV20-1 and TRBJ2-3, with 9 bases fitting TRBD1. CDR3 length: 15 amino acids. The trim removed 6 bases at V and 2 bases at J, leaving 9 bases unmatched. From germline, CDR1 is DFQATT and CDR2 SNEGSKA (reference sequence). Here the CDR3 reads CSASPTGGDTDTQYF. CDR3 DNA: TGCAGTGCAAGTCCCACAGGGGGCGACACAGATACGCAGTATTTT.

This chain links TRBV11-3 with TRBJ2-1, with 10 bases aligning to TRBD1. Germline V gene lookup returns CDR1 SGHNT and CDR2 YENEEA. The ends lost 5 bases at V and 7 bases at J; junction bases unmatched: 8. The CDR3 loop spans 15 amino acids. As DNA, the CDR3 is TGTGCCAGCAGCACTGGACAGGGGGTAGGTAATGAGCAGTTCTTC. Translation: CASSTGQGVGNEQFF.

The sample holds many counts of this clonotype. The J gene is TRBJ2-7, the V gene TRBV12-3 or TRBV12-4; 9 positions match TRBD1. CDR3 size: 13 residues. V was clipped by 6 bases and J by 6 bases; unmatched bases: 6. CDR3 coding DNA: TGTGCCAGCAGACCAACAGGGGGCGTCGAGCAGTACTTC. This gives the protein CASRPTGGVEQYF.

This chain uses TRBV18 with TRBJ1-1; D is unclear. This CDR3 is built from 15 residues. V lost 4 bases and J 4 bases, leaving 16 bases between the germline ends. Germline V CDR1 and CDR2: KGHSH, LQKENI. Written as DNA, the CDR3 is TGTGCCAGCTCACGTGGGTCGAGTTCGGGCACTGAAGCTTTCTTT. Amino acids: CASSRGSSSGTEAFF.

This clonotype appeared many times. The V call is TRBV5-1, the J call TRBJ1-5; D is possibly TRBD1 (5 bases). V dropped 1 base and J dropped 5 bases, with 19 bases sitting between them. CDR3 size: 17 residues. Germline CDR1 and CDR2: SGHRS and YFSETQ. This CDR3 reads CASSLRPNGQGDQPQHF. CDR3 sequence (DNA): TGCGCCAGCAGCTTGAGGCCCAACGGGCAGGGAGATCAGCCCCAGCATTTT.